This TCR beta chain was profiled in a study of CD4+ T cells in melanoma. Sequencing was performed with immunoSEQ multiplex PCR; in TCRdb, only in-frame clones are kept and a portion is missing. The data show around 10,000 clones, with roughly two thirds seen just once and 9.5% to 12% held by the top ten. Germline V gene lookup returns CDR1 LNHDA and CDR2 SQIVND (reference sequence). The CDR3 loop spans 15 amino acids. Deletions cut 5 bases from V and 1 base from J, with 14 bases between. The rearrangement joins TRBV19 to TRBJ2-5; unclear D gene. This TCR came from a human donor with melanoma. Input material: cells from a culture (not recorded whether cultured in vitro). The CDR3 bases are TGTGCCAGTAGTTTATCTTGGCCGAGCCAAGAGACCCAGTACTTC. It codes for CASSLSWPSQETQYF.